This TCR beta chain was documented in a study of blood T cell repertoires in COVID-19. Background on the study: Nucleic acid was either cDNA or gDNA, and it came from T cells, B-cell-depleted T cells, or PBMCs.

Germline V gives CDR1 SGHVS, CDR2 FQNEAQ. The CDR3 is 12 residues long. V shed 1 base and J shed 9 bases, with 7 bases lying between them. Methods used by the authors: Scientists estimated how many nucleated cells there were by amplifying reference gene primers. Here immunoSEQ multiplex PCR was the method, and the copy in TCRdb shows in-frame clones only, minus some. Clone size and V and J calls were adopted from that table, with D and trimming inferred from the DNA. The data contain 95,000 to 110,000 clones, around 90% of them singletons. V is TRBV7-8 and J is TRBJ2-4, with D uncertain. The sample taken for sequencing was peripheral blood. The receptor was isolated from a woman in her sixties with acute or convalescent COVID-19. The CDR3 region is CASSLGGLIQYF. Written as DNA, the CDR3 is TGTGCCAGCAGCTTAGGAGGTCTCATTCAGTACTTC.